This TCR beta chain was recorded in a study of blood T cell repertoires in COVID-19. The V gene's germline CDR1 is SNHLY and CDR2 FYNNEI. This CDR3 contains 13 residues. The ends lost 4 bases at V and 5 bases at J; junction bases unmatched: 4. Self-reported history from a screening survey and questionnaire set each donor's cohort. This clone showed up just once. The table came from immunoSEQ multiplex PCR; TCRdb's copy has only in-frame clones and leaves some out. The top ten clones hold approximately 9.8% of a sample with over 300,000 clones, roughly 90% of them seen once. The V gene is TRBV2, the J gene TRBJ1-1; 7 nucleotides line up with TRBD1. The sample comprised PBMCs or T cells enriched from blood (not recorded which). The receptor's source is a middle-aged woman who had recovered from COVID-19. The CDR3 coding sequence is TGTGCCAGCAGTGGACAGGGTAGGACTGAAGCTTTCTTT. It yields the protein CASSGQGRTEAFF. Drawing the rest from reference TRBV2 and TRBJ1-1, the complete variable domain is EPEVTQTPSHQVTQMGQEVILRCVPISNHLYFYWYRQILGQKVEFLVSFYNNEISEKSEIFDDQFSVERPDGSNFTLKIRSTKLEDSAMYFCASSGQGRTEAFFGQGTRLTVV.